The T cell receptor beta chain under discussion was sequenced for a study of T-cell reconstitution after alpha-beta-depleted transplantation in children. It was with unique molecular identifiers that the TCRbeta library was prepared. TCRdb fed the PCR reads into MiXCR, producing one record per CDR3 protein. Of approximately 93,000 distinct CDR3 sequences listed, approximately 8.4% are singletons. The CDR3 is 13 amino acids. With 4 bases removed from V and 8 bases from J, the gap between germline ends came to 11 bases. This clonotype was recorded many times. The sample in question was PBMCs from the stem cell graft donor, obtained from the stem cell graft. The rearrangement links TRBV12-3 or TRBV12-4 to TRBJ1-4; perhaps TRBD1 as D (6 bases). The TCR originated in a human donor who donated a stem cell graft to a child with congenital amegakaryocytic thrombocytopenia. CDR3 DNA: TGTGCCAGCAGTTCGACAGGCGGGGAAAAACTGTTTTTT. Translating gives CASSSTGGEKLFF.